This TCR beta chain was recorded in a study of T cell responses to AZD1222 COVID-19 vaccine. Sequenced by immunoSEQ multiplex PCR; TCRdb stores in-frame clones only, minus some. The table records some 97,000 clones, 87% of them present only once. CDR1 is SNHLY and CDR2 is FYNNEI in the germline V gene. This CDR3 region has 13 residues. V was shortened by 6 bases and J by 1 base, with 9 bases between the two germline ends. The material was peripheral blood, obtained on day 0 of MenACWY control vaccination. This clonotype was sampled from an adult in good health. The gene calls are TRBV2 and TRBJ1-2; unclear D gene. The CDR3 DNA follows: TGTGCCAGCAGAAGGTGGGGTAACTATGGCTACACCTTC. This gives the protein CASRRWGNYGYTF. The whole variable domain, filled in from reference TRBV2 and TRBJ1-2, reads EPEVTQTPSHQVTQMGQEVILRCVPISNHLYFYWYRQILGQKVEFLVSFYNNEISEKSEIFDDQFSVERPDGSNFTLKIRSTKLEDSAMYFCASRRWGNYGYTFGSGTRLTVV.